The 32 T cell receptor beta chains below come from one sample, sequenced in a study of CD8+CD57+ T cells in acquired aplastic anemia. Profiling that covered TCR beta VDJ and CDR3 relied on genomic DNA as its template. MiXCR, applied by TCRdb to the reads, yields one record per CDR3 protein. This table holds 180,000 or so distinct CDR3 sequences, around 63% found once. By flow cytometry, patients selected for sequencing had shown an expansion of CD8+CD57+ cells. What was sequenced was sorted CD4+, CD8+, or CD8+CD57+ T cells (not recorded which) from PBMCs. The receptors stem from a human donor with aplastic anemia.

The chain recombines TRBV7-7 with TRBJ1-2, with D tentatively TRBD1 (6 bases). Trimming took 8 bases from V and 8 from J, leaving 15 bases between them. This CDR3 has 12 amino acids. CDR1 is SSHAT and CDR2 is FNYEAQ in the germline V gene (reference sequence). This CDR3 reads CASGLTGRGYTF. The DNA for the CDR3 is TGTGCCAGCGGCCTCACAGGGAGGGGCTACACCTTC.

The rearrangement links TRBV7-9 to TRBJ2-1, with TRBD2 matching 7 bases. Trimming removed 0 bases from V and 0 bases from J; junction bases left unmatched: 5. The germline V gene encodes CDR1 SEHNR and CDR2 FQNEAQ (reference sequence). The CDR3 runs 17 residues. The CDR3 protein is CASSLALGGDSYNEQFF. In nucleotides, the CDR3 is TGTGCCAGCAGCTTAGCGCTGGGGGGGGACTCCTACAATGAGCAGTTCTTC.

This clonotype was counted between two and nine times. The genes are TRBV10-3 and TRBJ1-6, with 8 bases aligning to TRBD1. The CDR3 is made up of 14 amino acids. V gave up 6 bases and J gave up 5 bases; unmatched junction bases: 3. Looked up from germline, CDR1 is ENHRY and CDR2 is SYGVKD. The CDR3 here is CAIRPTGDNSPLHF. The CDR3 coding sequence is TGTGCCATCAGACCGACAGGGGATAATTCACCCCTCCACTTT.

This clonotype was seen many times. The rearrangement uses TRBV7-9 and TRBJ2-5; D gene uncertain. Germline CDR1 SEHNR, CDR2 FQNEAQ (reference sequence). Trimming cost V 10 bases and J 1 base, with 4 bases left between them. CDR3 length equals 10 residues. In DNA form, the CDR3 reads TGTGCCACGGGCCAAGAGACCCAGTACTTC. Translated: CATGQETQYF. Together with reference TRBV7-9 and TRBJ2-5, the CDR3 gives the full variable domain: DTGVSQNPRHKITKRGQNVTFRCDPISEHNRLYWYRQTLGQGPEFLTYFQNEAQLEKSRLLSDRFSAERPKGSFSTLEIQRTEQGDSAMYLCATGQETQYFGPGTRLLVL.

A single count supports this clonotype. The rearrangement links TRBV11-2 to TRBJ2-7; D not resolved. Per the germline V gene, CDR1 is SGHAT and CDR2 is FQNNGV. The V and J ends lost 1 base and 0 bases respectively, with 7 bases between them. The CDR3 totals 14 residues. The CDR3 loop is CASSLVATSYEQYF. CDR3 nucleotides: TGTGCCAGCAGCTTAGTGGCAACCTCCTACGAGCAGTACTTC.

This clonotype has only one observation. The chain has TRBV6-2 or TRBV6-3 and TRBJ1-2, with 11 bases fitting TRBD1. Germline V gene data show CDR1 as MNHEY and CDR2 as SVGEGT. V shed 6 bases and J 0 bases; nucleotides not matched to a gene: 9. The CDR3 is 17 amino acids. The CDR3 reads CASRPDRGRGTNYGYTF. The CDR3 DNA reads as TGTGCCAGCAGACCGGACAGGGGGCGCGGTACTAACTATGGCTACACCTTC.

The chain has TRBV9 and TRBJ2-5; D is undetermined. The germline V gene has CDR1 SGDLS and CDR2 YYNGEE. The CDR3 length is 13 residues. V was clipped by 3 bases and J by 5 bases, with 11 bases between them. The CDR3 DNA is TGTGCCAGCAGCGAAGAGTTTCGCGAGACCCAGTACTTC. Encoded protein: CASSEEFRETQYF.

The table lists this clonotype with a count of one. V is TRBV10-2 and J is TRBJ1-1; D is unclear. Germline assignment: CDR1 WSHSY and CDR2 SAAADI. The CDR3 length is 13 residues. Trimming left V 6 bases short and J 1 base short, with 9 bases between. CDR3 DNA: TGCGCCAGCAGCCCCGTTGGGAACACTGAAGCTTTCTTT. This codes for CASSPVGNTEAFF.

This rearrangement joins TRBV25-1 to TRBJ1-4; D is uncertain. This CDR3 has 15 residues. Per germline, CDR1 MGHDK and CDR2 SYGVNS. Between the trimmed V and J ends, which lost 8 bases and 2 bases, there was a span of 15 bases. CDR3 sequence (DNA): TGTGCCAGCTCAAAGCTACGGGATACTAATGAAAAACTGTTTTTT. This gives the protein CASSKLRDTNEKLFF.

For this clonotype: At one end, the junction sequence differs from germline, possibly due to a read error. The chain recombines TRBV5-8 with TRBJ2-1; D remains unclear. Germline assignment: CDR1 SGHTS and CDR2 YDEGEE. The CDR3 extends over 13 amino acids. The CDR3 loop reads CASTLSYGNEQFF. The CDR3 coding sequence is TGTGCCAGCACCTTGTCGTACGGAAATGAGCAGTTCTTC.

In its sample, this clonotype was seen once. The conserved final phenylalanine or tryptophan is absent from the CDR3, which likely points to a read error. Because the CDR3's place on the DNA is in doubt, the DNA is left out and the CDR3 is given as listed by TCRdb. This chain connects TRBV7-9 to TRBJ1-1; the DNA was not compared with TRBD1, the D call given in the table. The CDR3 has 15 residues if both end residues are counted. Germline-derived CDR1 and CDR2 are SEHNR and FQNEAQ (reference sequence). The CDR3 sequence is CASSHPRLMNTEAVV.

This clonotype occurred many times. The chain couples TRBV6-5 to TRBJ2-3; 8 bases agree with TRBD2. This CDR3 is built from 16 residues. V lost 2 bases, J lost 7 bases, and 11 bases stayed unmatched. Germline V lookup: CDR1 MNHEY, CDR2 SVGAGI. The CDR3 bases are TGTGCCAGCAGTTACGCCGGGACTAGTTCATTAAATACGCAGTATTTT. This encodes CASSYAGTSSLNTQYF.

The gene calls are TRBV7-8 and TRBJ2-3, with D perhaps given as TRBD1 or TRBD2 (5 bases each). The CDR3 runs to 14 residues. Germline CDR1 and CDR2: SGHVS and FQNEAQ. Trimming cost V 2 bases and J 2 bases, with 8 bases left between them. CDR3 DNA sequence: TGTGCCAGCAGCTTATCCGGGGCCACAGATACGCAGTATTTT. This translates into CASSLSGATDTQYF.

In nucleotides, the CDR3 is TGTGCCAGCAGCTTAACACAGCCAGGGAGCGAGCAGTACTTC. This translates into CASSLTQPGSEQYF. This chain joins TRBV7-2 and TRBJ2-7, with D tentatively TRBD1 or TRBD2 (5 bases each). There are 14 residues in the CDR3. Germline V lookup: CDR1 SGHTA, CDR2 FQGNSA. Trimming stripped 2 bases from V and 6 bases from J, with 14 bases between.

This clonotype was seen ten or more times. The rearrangement links TRBV27 to TRBJ2-7; 8 bases agree with TRBD1. V lost 5 bases, J lost 4 bases, and 4 bases stayed unmatched. The V gene's germline CDR1 is MNHEY and CDR2 SMNVEV (reference sequence). The CDR3 sequence is 13 residues long. The CDR3 nucleotides read TGTGCCAGCAGTCCGGGACAGGTTTACGAGCAGTACTTC. It codes for CASSPGQVYEQYF.

This rearrangement joins TRBV5-4 to TRBJ2-7; TRBD2 matches 8 bases. Germline V gene lookup returns CDR1 SGHNT and CDR2 YYREEE (reference sequence). Losses at the gene ends were 3 bases for V and 5 bases for J; bases not matched to a gene: 10. This CDR3 spans 15 amino acids. CDR3 nucleotide sequence: TGTGCCAGCAGCTCGACTAGCGCGAAGTGGGACGAGCAGTACTTC. Its translation: CASSSTSAKWDEQYF.

This clonotype was seen more than once but under ten times. The chain combines TRBV5-1 with TRBJ2-7; D uncertain. Germline CDR1 reads SGHRS; CDR2 reads YFSETQ. This CDR3 spans 14 amino acids. The germline V and J ends were trimmed by 4 bases and 7 bases, with 18 bases remaining between them. The CDR3 sequence is CASSAGINFGEQYF. DNA of the CDR3: TGCGCCAGCAGCGCTGGGATCAACTTTGGGGAGCAGTACTTC.

A few counts support this clonotype. This sequence joins TRBV20-1 and TRBJ2-1, with D possibly being TRBD2 (7 bases). This CDR3 has 13 residues. With 5 bases removed from V and 8 bases from J, the gap between germline ends came to 16 bases. Germline V lookup: CDR1 DFQATT, CDR2 SNEGSKA (reference sequence). The CDR3 reads CSAGPGGVDEQFF. The CDR3 DNA sequence: TGCAGTGCTGGACCGGGGGGCGTGGATGAGCAGTTCTTC.

The rearrangement uses TRBV20-1 and TRBJ2-7; tentative D call: TRBD2 (7 bases). CDR3 size: 14 residues. Between the trimmed V and J ends, which lost 0 bases and 2 bases, there was a span of 11 bases. The germline V gene has CDR1 DFQATT and CDR2 SNEGSKA (reference sequence). CDR3 sequence: CSARDWGGTYEQYF. CDR3 in DNA: TGCAGTGCTAGAGATTGGGGGGGCACCTACGAGCAGTACTTC.

This clonotype came up a few times. V usage is TRBV2 and J usage is TRBJ2-7; D might be TRBD1 (5 bases). V lost 7 bases and J 2 bases, leaving 18 bases between the germline ends. The CDR3 is 15 amino acids. Germline V gene data show CDR1 as SNHLY and CDR2 as FYNNEI. CDR3 bases: TGTGCCAGCACCAGATCCCTTCAGGGCACCTACGAGCAGTACTTC. Translation: CASTRSLQGTYEQYF.

This rearrangement joins TRBV7-2 to TRBJ1-2; 7 nucleotides agree with TRBD1. Germline CDR1 SGHTA, CDR2 FQGNSA. This CDR3 has 14 amino acids. V shed 5 bases and J 7 bases; nucleotides not matched to a gene: 10. CDR3 nucleotide sequence: TGTGCCAGCAGCCAAGCCGGAGGGGGCTCTGGCTACACCTTC. Its protein product is CASSQAGGGSGYTF.

The rearrangement links TRBV7-6 to TRBJ2-7; possibly TRBD2 for D (5 bases). CDR1 is SGHVS, CDR2 FNYEAQ, per germline. Trimming removed 0 bases from V and 3 bases from J, with 9 bases in between. CDR3 length equals 14 residues. CDR3 protein: CASSLAPGNYEQYF. CDR3 DNA: TGTGCCAGCAGCTTAGCGCCGGGGAACTACGAGCAGTACTTC.

The V gene is TRBV12-3 or TRBV12-4, the J gene TRBJ2-5, with TRBD1 matching 8 bases. The CDR3 runs to 12 residues. The CDR3 protein is CASKADRETQYF. CDR3 coding DNA: TGTGCTAGTAAGGCGGACAGGGAAACCCAGTACTTC.

This clonotype was seen a few times. The V and J genes are TRBV6-1 and TRBJ2-7; D is uncertain. V was pared by 7 bases and J by 3 bases, with 7 bases between. CDR3 size: 11 residues. Germline CDR1 is MNHNS and CDR2 is SASEGT. Written as DNA, the CDR3 is TGTGCCAGCAAGGGTAGCTACGAGCAGTACTTC. Protein product: CASKGSYEQYF.

The chain is built from TRBV19 and TRBJ2-1; 8 nucleotides match TRBD1. The V and J ends lost 3 bases and 2 bases, in that order; junction bases with no gene match: 3. This CDR3 is 15 amino acids long. Per germline, CDR1 LNHDA and CDR2 SQIVND (reference sequence). Written as DNA, the CDR3 is TGTGCCAGTAGTATGCAGGGGGCCACCTACAATGAGCAGTTCTTC. Amino acid sequence: CASSMQGATYNEQFF.

This clonotype has only a few counts. V usage is TRBV12-3 or TRBV12-4 and J usage is TRBJ2-3, with 9 positions matching TRBD2. The CDR3 totals 16 residues. V shed 5 bases, J shed 4 bases, and the junction held 10 bases outside the gene matches. The DNA of the CDR3 is TGTGCCAGCAGTCACCCCCGAGCGGGGGGCGCAGATACGCAGTATTTT. It codes for CASSHPRAGGADTQYF.

The J gene is TRBJ2-7, the V gene TRBV2; D ambiguous. V lost 9 bases and J 0 bases, leaving 9 bases between the germline ends. The CDR3 totals 12 residues. Germline CDR1 SNHLY, CDR2 FYNNEI. The CDR3 region has the DNA TGTGCCAGAGGACGGTACTCCTACGAGCAGTACTTC. This gives the protein CARGRYSYEQYF.

This clonotype has just a few counts. An end of the junction differs from the germline gene, which may be a read error. V usage is TRBV7-7 and J usage is TRBJ2-5; possible D gene TRBD1, 5 bases. In germline, CDR1 is SSHAT, CDR2 FNYEAQ (reference sequence). The length of the CDR3 is 13 residues. The chain's CDR3 is CASSSAGQETQYF. The CDR3, as DNA: TGTGCTAGCAGCTCGGCAGGGCAAGAGACCCAGTACTTC. Drawing the rest from reference TRBV7-7 and TRBJ2-5, the complete variable domain is GAGVSQSPRYKVTKRGQDVTLRCDPISSHATLYWYQQALGQGPEFLTYFNYEAQPDKSGLPSDRFSAERPEGSISTLTIQRTEQRDSAMYRCASSSAGQETQYFGPGTRLLVL.

The chain carries TRBV9 and TRBJ2-5, with D possibly being TRBD2 (7 bases). Trimming cost V 1 base and J 5 bases, with 18 bases left between them. The CDR3 extends over 16 amino acids. CDR1 and CDR2 (germline): SGDLS, YYNGEE. CDR3 loop: CASSVLGWGGTETQYF. DNA for the CDR3: TGTGCCAGCAGCGTACTTGGGTGGGGGGGCACTGAGACCCAGTACTTC.

This clonotype was seen many times. This sequence joins TRBV11-2 and TRBJ2-3; tentatively, D is TRBD1 or TRBD2 (6 bases each). Trimming took 6 bases from V and 4 from J, leaving 17 bases between them. The CDR3 has 15 residues. CDR1 and CDR2 from the germline V gene are SGHAT and FQNNGV. This CDR3 is CASRSPGAVADTQYF. The CDR3 DNA follows: TGTGCCAGCAGATCCCCGGGGGCTGTCGCAGATACGCAGTATTTT.

This clonotype occurred many times. The CDR3 sequence: CASSLDAEQYF. DNA of the CDR3: TGTGCCAGCAGCTTAGATGCCGAGCAGTACTTC. The genes are TRBV11-2 and TRBJ2-7, with unresolved D. From germline, CDR1 is SGHAT and CDR2 FQNNGV. This CDR3 is 11 amino acids long. With 0 bases removed from V and 6 bases from J, the gap between germline ends came to 3 bases. Variable domain in full (rest from reference TRBV11-2 and TRBJ2-7): EAGVAQSPRYKIIEKRQSVAFWCNPISGHATLYWYQQILGQGPKLLIQFQNNGVVDDSQLPKDRFSAERLKGVDSTLKIQPAKLEDSAVYLCASSLDAEQYFGPGTRLTVT.

The CDR3 loop reads CASSVPPGNTIYF. In DNA, the CDR3 is TGTGCCAGCAGTGTCCCCCCAGGGAACACCATATATTTT. The chain uses TRBV6-1 and TRBJ1-3; D perhaps matches TRBD1 (5 bases). The germline gives CDR1 MNHNS, CDR2 SASEGT. Trimming took off 4 bases at V and 7 bases at J, with 11 bases between the two ends. This CDR3 region has 13 residues.